The clone carrying this T cell receptor beta chain has just a few counts. Its antigen is unidentified. The data are from a study of T-cell memory formation after mild COVID-19. Study-level background: Largely, TCR clusters stayed within a single donor.

V was pared by 0 bases and J by 0 bases, with 6 bases between. This CDR3 contains 16 residues. The germline V gene has CDR1 LGHNA and CDR2 YSLEER. 5'RACE with constant-segment primers yielded barcoded, UMI-tagged TCR alpha and TCR beta cDNA libraries. From the 5' RACE reads, TCRdb called clonotypes with MiXCR, one entry per CDR3 protein. The table records 250,000 to 350,000 distinct CDR3 sequences, about a sixth of them present only once. Study-level findings and limits: CD4/CD8 balance characterized clones contracting day 15 to 85, and CD4+ skew characterized later expanders. There were some responding clones in pre-infection memory, which suggested that cross-reactive memory had joined.

The sequenced sample consisted of PBMCs or a T cell subset sorted from them (not recorded which). This receptor was obtained from a man younger than 35 who had mild COVID-19 (a few samples of this study predate the infection). Cell type and time point are not known. V is TRBV4-3 and J is TRBJ1-6, with D unclear. The CDR3 DNA is TGCGCCAGCAGCCAAGATCTGAGCTCCTATAATTCACCCCTCCACTTT. Its translation: CASSQDLSSYNSPLHF.